Detailed here is one T cell receptor (beta chain). Its specific antigen is unknown. Base qualities are not at hand, and no much larger clone is one base apart. The data were obtained in a study of blood T cell repertoires in COVID-19 (TCRdb year 2020). Broadly, across the study: The collaborator samples originated in the United States, Italy and Spain and spanned the acute and convalescent phases of COVID-19. The prospective study material was composed of cDNA or gDNA derived from T cells, B-cell-depleted T cells, or PBMCs. Subjects who had been exposed to COVID-19, were actively infected with it, or had recovered from it provided the deeply sampled blood TCRbeta repertoires that made up the dataset. A freely available public database, intended as a resource for researchers studying the immune response to SARS-CoV-2, is where the repertoires were released. The samples were drawn from two sources: the first 160 participants of the ongoing ImmuneRACE study, and 1,000 to 1,500 subjects contributed by 6 global collaborators. The sample metadata nearly always contained a de-identified subject ID, COVID-19 status, age in years and sex. Where available, HLA class I and class II types were obtained from metadata supplied by the sample provider rather than from assay-based typing.

TCRbeta CDR3 regions were amplified from genomic DNA using the immunoSEQ Assay, a bias-controlled multiplex PCR. Processing in the source paper ran as follows. The number of nucleated cells in each sample was estimated from the amplification of reference gene primers within the assay. Sequence reads were collapsed and filtered to measure the absolute abundance of every unique TCRbeta CDR3 rearrangement. Productive Simpson clonality was computed per sample as the square root of Simpson's diversity index over productive rearrangements. The table was pulled from immuneACCESS by TCRdb, which kept in-frame rearrangements only. Such tables lose some clones; where checked, under half of the loss comes from unresolved V genes, and the rest has no known cause. V and J calls and clone size are copied from that table; D and trimming were computed from the DNA. The sample contains around 270,000 clones, roughly 84% of them found a single time. The biggest ten clones account for about 1.5% of the sample.

From cysteine to phenylalanine, the CDR3 is 15 amino acids long. Solely the CDR3 DNA is kept, with 45 bases framed from the first base. V is cut by 6 bases and J by 0 bases, and the space between the germline ends is 13 bases. The germline V gene yields SNHLY for CDR1 and FYNNEI for CDR2. A second Seattle source provided samples from volunteer blood donors who had recovered from COVID-19. Collaborating institutions collected whole blood in K2EDTA tubes following their own protocols. Collaborator samples were shipped for TCRbeta analysis as frozen whole blood, isolated PBMCs, or DNA extracted from either sample type. Study-wide findings and limitations: The quantity of clinical and demographic metadata differed by source and by participant and was supplied without curation.

This TCR was sampled from a woman aged 40 to 50 who had recovered from COVID-19. The chain couples TRBV2 to TRBJ2-3; a confident D gene designation cannot be given. Material: peripheral blood. Read as DNA, the sequence is TGTGCCAGCAGAGACTTCGGTTCTAGCACAGATACGCAGTATTTT. This translates into CASRDFGSSTDTQYF.